These T cell receptor beta chains were read from a single sample in a study of post-analysis software for immune sequencing data. MiXCR, run by TCRdb on the PCR reads, gives a single entry per CDR3 protein. This sample has a few hundred thousand distinct CDR3 sequences; 40% to 55% occur once, and the top ten carry 9% to 13%. Sequenced input: blood. These receptors were collected from a girl between 5 and 17 years old with multiple sclerosis. Both conserved end residues are part of each CDR3. D genes are given only for firm matches. Clone size is shown for a subset of rows, as once, few, many or a class of expanded clone.

d_call: TRBD2; clone_size: .; v_call: TRBV20-1; j_call: TRBJ2-3; cdr3_aa: CSAGRVGYTDTQYF; cdr3_nt: TGCAGTGCTGGGAGGGTGGGTTACACAGATACGCAGTATTTT
d_call: TRBD1; clone_size: once; v_call: TRBV28; j_call: TRBJ2-7; cdr3_aa: CASIFPTGTGISYEQYF; cdr3_nt: TGTGCCAGCATTTTCCCAACCGGGACAGGTATCTCCTACGAGCAGTACTTC
d_call: .; clone_size: .; v_call: TRBV7-8; j_call: TRBJ2-3; cdr3_aa: CASSLRGFEVDTQYF; cdr3_nt: TGTGCCAGCAGCTTACGGGGTTTTGAGGTAGATACGCAGTATTTT
d_call: TRBD2; clone_size: few; v_call: TRBV28; j_call: TRBJ2-1; cdr3_aa: CASSISGRASEQFF; cdr3_nt: TGTGCCAGCAGTATTAGCGGGAGGGCCTCAGAGCAGTTCTTC
d_call: TRBD1; clone_size: .; v_call: TRBV7-9; j_call: TRBJ1-6; cdr3_aa: CASSQGGRTSPLHF; cdr3_nt: TGTGCCAGCAGCCAAGGGGGCAGAACGTCCCCCCTCCACTTT
d_call: TRBD1; clone_size: .; v_call: TRBV27; j_call: TRBJ2-7; cdr3_aa: CASSLPGQLYEQYF; cdr3_nt: TGTGCCAGCAGTTTACCGGGACAGCTATACGAGCAGTACTTC
d_call: .; clone_size: .; v_call: TRBV5-8; j_call: TRBJ2-3; cdr3_aa: CASSFPPTGSPFTDTQYF; cdr3_nt: TGTGCCAGCAGCTTCCCCCCTACAGGATCCCCTTTCACAGATACGCAGTATTTT
d_call: .; clone_size: .; v_call: TRBV28; j_call: TRBJ2-5; cdr3_aa: CASSLLGRSQETQYF; cdr3_nt: TGTGCCAGCAGTTTGTTGGGACGGTCCCAAGAGACCCAGTACTTC
d_call: .; clone_size: once; v_call: TRBV11-2; j_call: TRBJ1-2; cdr3_aa: CASSLVVGGNYGYTF; cdr3_nt: TGTGCCAGCAGCTTAGTGGTAGGGGGTAACTATGGCTACACCTTC
d_call: TRBD1; clone_size: .; v_call: TRBV6-2/TRBV6-3; j_call: TRBJ2-7; cdr3_aa: CASSYGTGSSYEQYF; cdr3_nt: TGTGCCAGCAGTTACGGGACAGGGAGCTCCTACGAGCAGTACTTC
d_call: .; clone_size: .; v_call: TRBV21-1; j_call: TRBJ2-7; cdr3_aa: CASSKSCRDEQYF; cdr3_nt: TGTGCCAGCAGCAAAAGTTGCCGGGACGAGCAGTACTTC
d_call: .; clone_size: .; v_call: TRBV11-2; j_call: TRBJ2-4; cdr3_aa: CASSLVGPQTLEDIQYF; cdr3_nt: TGTGCCAGCAGCTTAGTTGGTCCACAGACTCTGGAGGACATTCAGTACTTC
d_call: TRBD2; clone_size: .; v_call: TRBV2; j_call: TRBJ2-1; cdr3_aa: CASRLGTSGRALYEQFF; cdr3_nt: TGTGCCAGCAGACTTGGGACTAGCGGGAGGGCCTTGTATGAGCAGTTCTTC
d_call: .; clone_size: .; v_call: TRBV9; j_call: TRBJ1-4; cdr3_aa: CASSKDGGSNEKLFF; cdr3_nt: TGTGCCAGCAGCAAAGATGGCGGGAGTAATGAAAAACTGTTTTTT
d_call: .; clone_size: many; v_call: TRBV7-9; j_call: TRBJ1-5; cdr3_aa: CASSLGGGNQPQHF; cdr3_nt: TGTGCCAGCAGTTTAGGGGGGGGAAATCAGCCCCAGCATTTT
d_call: TRBD1; clone_size: .; v_call: TRBV20-1; j_call: TRBJ1-1; cdr3_aa: CSAKYRGETEAFF; cdr3_nt: TGCAGTGCTAAATACAGGGGGGAGACTGAAGCTTTCTTT
d_call: TRBD1; clone_size: few; v_call: TRBV27; j_call: TRBJ2-5; cdr3_aa: CASTRAGGETQYF; cdr3_nt: TGTGCCAGCACACGAGCAGGGGGAGAGACCCAGTACTTC
d_call: .; clone_size: .; v_call: TRBV20-1; j_call: TRBJ2-1; cdr3_aa: CSARASIYYNEQFF; cdr3_nt: TGCAGTGCTAGGGCTAGCATATACTACAATGAGCAGTTCTTC
d_call: .; clone_size: .; v_call: TRBV6-5; j_call: TRBJ2-1; cdr3_aa: CASNQGGEQFF; cdr3_nt: TGTGCCAGCAATCAGGGGGGGGAGCAGTTCTTC
d_call: .; clone_size: few; v_call: TRBV6-1; j_call: TRBJ2-6; cdr3_aa: CASSRGATSSGANVLTF; cdr3_nt: TGTGCCAGCAGTCGGGGGGCTACGAGCTCTGGGGCCAACGTCCTGACTTTC
d_call: .; clone_size: .; v_call: TRBV6-5; j_call: TRBJ1-5; cdr3_aa: CASRFQARSNQPQHF; cdr3_nt: TGTGCCAGCAGATTTCAGGCTCGAAGCAATCAGCCCCAGCATTTT
d_call: .; clone_size: .; v_call: TRBV3-1; j_call: TRBJ2-7; cdr3_aa: CASSQRGNSYEQYF; cdr3_nt: TGTGCCAGCAGCCAACGCGGGAACTCCTACGAGCAGTACTTC
d_call: TRBD2; clone_size: .; v_call: TRBV4-1; j_call: TRBJ2-5; cdr3_aa: CASSQGPAGGSQETQYF; cdr3_nt: TGCGCCAGCAGCCAAGGACCAGCGGGAGGGTCCCAAGAGACCCAGTACTTC
d_call: .; clone_size: few; v_call: TRBV7-3; j_call: TRBJ2-5; cdr3_aa: CASSQRGLKDTQYF; cdr3_nt: TGTGCCAGCAGCCAAAGGGGACTCAAAGACACCCAGTACTTC
d_call: TRBD2; clone_size: .; v_call: TRBV28; j_call: TRBJ2-7; cdr3_aa: CASSPTRLRESEQYF; cdr3_nt: TGTGCCAGCAGTCCAACCCGTCTGCGGGAGAGTGAGCAGTACTTC
d_call: .; clone_size: .; v_call: TRBV9; j_call: TRBJ2-4; cdr3_aa: CASSVERGRDIQYF; cdr3_nt: TGTGCCAGCAGCGTAGAAAGGGGGAGGGACATTCAGTACTTC
d_call: .; clone_size: .; v_call: TRBV5-1; j_call: TRBJ2-2; cdr3_aa: CASKIMDRNTGELFF; cdr3_nt: TGCGCCAGCAAGATTATGGACAGAAACACCGGGGAGCTGTTTTTT
d_call: TRBD1; clone_size: .; v_call: TRBV28; j_call: TRBJ2-5; cdr3_aa: CASRDQGQQETQYF; cdr3_nt: TGTGCCAGCAGGGACCAGGGACAGCAAGAGACCCAGTACTTC
d_call: .; clone_size: .; v_call: TRBV20-1; j_call: TRBJ2-3; cdr3_aa: CSARAETDTQYF; cdr3_nt: TGCAGTGCTAGAGCTGAGACAGATACGCAGTATTTT
d_call: .; clone_size: few; v_call: TRBV29-1; j_call: TRBJ2-7; cdr3_aa: CSVTVLSYEQYF; cdr3_nt: TGCAGCGTCACAGTACTCTCCTACGAGCAGTACTTC
d_call: .; clone_size: few; v_call: TRBV7-9; j_call: TRBJ2-3; cdr3_aa: CASSFEYEPTDTQYF; cdr3_nt: TGTGCCAGCAGCTTTGAATACGAACCCACAGATACGCAGTATTTT
d_call: .; clone_size: .; v_call: TRBV20-1; j_call: TRBJ2-1; cdr3_aa: CSARVVNLPYNEQFF; cdr3_nt: TGCAGTGCTAGAGTGGTTAACCTCCCCTACAATGAGCAGTTCTTC
d_call: TRBD1; clone_size: .; v_call: TRBV6-5; j_call: TRBJ2-7; cdr3_aa: CASSTNPGGSYEQYF; cdr3_nt: TGTGCCAGCAGCACAAATCCAGGGGGTTCCTACGAGCAGTACTTC
d_call: .; clone_size: .; v_call: TRBV27; j_call: TRBJ2-3; cdr3_aa: CASSFGVGDTQYF; cdr3_nt: TGTGCCAGCAGTTTCGGGGTAGGGGATACGCAGTATTTT
d_call: .; clone_size: .; v_call: TRBV6-1; j_call: TRBJ2-7; cdr3_aa: CASSEAKGAGYEQYF; cdr3_nt: TGTGCCAGCAGTGAAGCGAAGGGCGCAGGCTACGAGCAGTACTTC
d_call: .; clone_size: .; v_call: TRBV11-3; j_call: TRBJ2-2; cdr3_aa: CASSFLSTGELFF; cdr3_nt: TGTGCCAGCAGCTTCCTTAGTACCGGGGAGCTGTTTTTT
d_call: TRBD2; clone_size: once; v_call: TRBV4-2; j_call: TRBJ2-1; cdr3_aa: CASSQGTSGSLGWNEQFF; cdr3_nt: TGTGCCAGCAGCCAAGGAACTAGCGGGAGCCTGGGGTGGAATGAGCAGTTCTTC
d_call: TRBD2; clone_size: .; v_call: TRBV20-1; j_call: TRBJ2-1; cdr3_aa: CSARDRASGSYNEQFF; cdr3_nt: TGCAGTGCTAGAGATAGGGCTAGCGGGTCCTACAATGAGCAGTTCTTC
d_call: TRBD1; clone_size: .; v_call: TRBV25-1; j_call: TRBJ2-7; cdr3_aa: CASSDWDRAHEQYF; cdr3_nt: TGTGCCAGCAGTGATTGGGACAGGGCTCACGAGCAGTACTTC
d_call: TRBD2; clone_size: .; v_call: TRBV29-1; j_call: TRBJ2-3; cdr3_aa: CSVTSGTDTQYF; cdr3_nt: TGCAGCGTGACTAGCGGCACAGATACGCAGTATTTT
d_call: TRBD1; clone_size: .; v_call: TRBV20-1; j_call: TRBJ2-7; cdr3_aa: CSARDPMTGTAYEQYF; cdr3_nt: TGCAGTGCTAGAGACCCCATGACCGGGACAGCTTACGAGCAGTACTTC
d_call: .; clone_size: few; v_call: TRBV12-3/TRBV12-4; j_call: TRBJ1-5; cdr3_aa: CASTQGIQPQHF; cdr3_nt: TGTGCCAGCACCCAGGGTATTCAGCCCCAGCATTTT
d_call: .; clone_size: few; v_call: TRBV6-1; j_call: TRBJ1-2; cdr3_aa: CASSELVGSHGYTF; cdr3_nt: TGTGCCAGCAGTGAATTAGTAGGGAGTCATGGCTACACCTTC
d_call: .; clone_size: .; v_call: TRBV11-2; j_call: TRBJ2-1; cdr3_aa: CASSSTESRYNEQFF; cdr3_nt: TGTGCCAGCAGCTCCACAGAGAGCAGATACAATGAGCAGTTCTTC
d_call: .; clone_size: .; v_call: TRBV6-1; j_call: TRBJ1-6; cdr3_aa: CASSDGGRYNSPLHF; cdr3_nt: TGTGCCAGCAGTGACGGGGGAAGGTATAATTCACCCCTCCACTTT